Sequencing of this TCR beta chain was carried out in a study of T cell responses to AZD1222 COVID-19 vaccine. Study findings and constraints: Baseline seropositivity characterized only 5 to 7 AZD1222 recipients. Spike-specific TCR breadth and depth grew following two AZD1222 doses. Among the donors, most were white British and more were female, and clonal diversity was possibly underestimated.

CDR3 length: 15 amino acids. Germline trimming cut 2 bases from V and 8 bases from J; bases unmatched to any gene: 9. Germline CDR1 SGDLS, CDR2 YYNGEE. Using immunoSEQ multiplex PCR, the repertoire was profiled, and TCRdb retains in-frame clones only, with some absent. The sample shows 75,000 to 95,000 clones, roughly 90% of them seen only once. Points on this clone: What it binds is unknown.

This material consisted of peripheral blood, taken on day 0 of AZD1222 vaccination. The genes are TRBV9 and TRBJ2-1, with 8 positions matching TRBD2. The TCR was taken from an adult in good health. For the CDR3, the DNA is TGTGCCAGCAGCGTTAGGGGACTAGGTAACGATGAGCAGTTCTTC. This codes for CASSVRGLGNDEQFF.